This T cell receptor beta chain was sequenced during a study of OX40 agonist ivuxolimab in advanced cancers. Peripheral blood came from all dose cohorts at three timepoints. Study-level results: At 0.1 to 3.0 mg/kg, CD4+ and CD8+ blood T cells expanded clonally by week 6. In the 0.1-3.0 mg/kg groups, partial responders showed among the lowest expansion. Antigen targets of the expanded peripheral T cells went undetermined.

Here immunoSEQ multiplex PCR was the method, and the copy in TCRdb shows in-frame clones only, minus some. The sample lists tens of thousands of clones, more than 85% occurring once. As to this clone: Its antigen is not identified.

Losses at the gene ends were 8 bases for V and 9 bases for J; bases not matched to a gene: 14. CDR3 length: 16 amino acids. CDR1 is SGHAT, CDR2 FQNNGV, per germline. This sequence joins TRBV11-2 and TRBJ2-1, with TRBD2 matching over 12 bases. The source is an adult with an advanced solid tumor such as melanoma, head and neck, liver or kidney cancer. Sequenced here: CD4+ or CD8+ T cells sorted from blood, sampled in a trial of the OX40 agonist ivuxolimab. CDR3 nucleotide sequence: TGTGCCAGCCACCGGACTAGCGGGGTACCTTTCGGTGAGCAGTTCTTC. Protein sequence: CASHRTSGVPFGEQFF.